The T cell receptor beta chain described here comes from a study of blood T cells in healthy people across ages (dated by TCRdb to between 2015 and 2016). With regard to the full study: Template switching captured roughly one uniquely barcoded TCR beta cDNA molecule per two T cells in model experiments. Age-related changes in TCR beta repertoire diversity were measured in the study by deep sequencing normalized with unique cDNA molecular identifiers. The donors were divided into four age groups: young (average around 17 years), middle-aged (over 35), aged (about 62) and long-lived (about 80). To avoid experimental bias, donors of different ages were randomly spread across the sequencing lanes. For two donors (one aged 18 to 29 and one aged 80 or older), the study analyzed two additional independent replicas of 1 million unique cDNA reads from the same blood draw.

Comments on this clonotype: The antigen it recognizes is unknown. No base qualities exist here, and no much larger clone lies one base off it.

Library creation used 5' RACE. Reads for this sample came from an Illumina HiSeq 2500. A second PCR of about 6 to 12 cycles was run with a J-beta primer mix and a sample-barcoded 5' primer. A unique molecular identifier was introduced onto each TCR beta cDNA molecule by a template-switch 5' adaptor carrying 12 random nucleotides. At least 2.5 million CDR3-containing paired-end reads were obtained from each sample. First-strand cDNA synthesis was performed from all RNA using the Mint cDNA synthesis kit, with priming by a TRBC-specific oligonucleotide. All cDNA was treated with uracil-DNA glycosylase and then went through a first 18-cycle PCR with the universal primers M1SS and BC2_uni_R. Under the source paper's analysis protocol: Normalization of each sample was performed by random selection of 1 million high-quality reads, each carrying a distinct molecular identifier. Reads sharing molecular identifiers were discarded rather than binned into consensus sequences. MiTCR, with a Q25 quality threshold and the strictest error-elimination algorithm, was used for CDR3 identification, clonotype clustering and error correction. A nonparametric unseen species model with Euler transformation was used to estimate lower-bound total TCR beta diversity. TCRdb itself trimmed the public reads at Q25 with fastp, ran MiXCR and retained productive beta chains. All rows with the same CDR3 protein become a single entry with the most common DNA and genes. These V and J calls rely on TCRdb rather than the paper's analysis. The sample records 1.5 million to 2 million distinct CDR3 sequences, around half of which are singletons. The ten largest clones take up about 2.1% of the sample.

The research as a whole found: A strong correlation was found between observed TCR beta diversity and the percentage of naive T cells measured by flow cytometry. As age increased, observed TCR beta diversity per million T cells dropped in a roughly linear way, and a significant reduction was already evident by age around 41. Compared with the aged group, more naive CD4+ T cells, fewer expanded clones and increased TCR diversity were shown by the long-lived group, suggesting age selection. Total diversity estimates from one million sequenced T cells were considered lower bounds and underestimates. Conclusive comparison of naive and antigen-experienced compartments was prevented by the profiling of bulk unsorted PBMCs. Because donor CMV infection status was unknown, age-related changes in expanded clonotypes were potentially confounded.

The roughly 39 donors, aged about 6 to 100 years, were systemically healthy Caucasian individuals from Russia. Around 10 milliliters of peripheral blood were collected from each donor into EDTA-treated Vacutainer tubes. PBMCs were isolated by Ficoll-Paque density-gradient centrifugation, with at least 7 million obtained per sample. Total RNA, at least 6 micrograms per sample, was extracted from PBMCs with Trizol reagent. For every donor, flow cytometry on a PBMC aliquot measured the percentage of naive CD45RAhigh/CD27high T cells. This sequence originates from a woman in her thirties or forties in good health. Material for sequencing was blood.

This receptor has the CDR3 CASSLSATTGGNEQFF. The nucleotide sequence is given as TGTGCCAGCAGCTTGTCAGCGACAACCGGGGGGAATGAGCAGTTCTTC. The chain is encoded by TRBV7-2 joined to TRBJ2-1, with 7 middle bases fitting TRBD2. Germline trimming: 3 bases from V, 7 bases from J; junction bases outside gene matches: 12. From a lookup of the germline V gene, CDR1 and CDR2 are SGHTA and FQGNSA. Inclusive of the bounding cysteine and phenylalanine, the CDR3 is 16 residues long. The kept DNA is CDR3 alone, 48 bases in frame from the first base.